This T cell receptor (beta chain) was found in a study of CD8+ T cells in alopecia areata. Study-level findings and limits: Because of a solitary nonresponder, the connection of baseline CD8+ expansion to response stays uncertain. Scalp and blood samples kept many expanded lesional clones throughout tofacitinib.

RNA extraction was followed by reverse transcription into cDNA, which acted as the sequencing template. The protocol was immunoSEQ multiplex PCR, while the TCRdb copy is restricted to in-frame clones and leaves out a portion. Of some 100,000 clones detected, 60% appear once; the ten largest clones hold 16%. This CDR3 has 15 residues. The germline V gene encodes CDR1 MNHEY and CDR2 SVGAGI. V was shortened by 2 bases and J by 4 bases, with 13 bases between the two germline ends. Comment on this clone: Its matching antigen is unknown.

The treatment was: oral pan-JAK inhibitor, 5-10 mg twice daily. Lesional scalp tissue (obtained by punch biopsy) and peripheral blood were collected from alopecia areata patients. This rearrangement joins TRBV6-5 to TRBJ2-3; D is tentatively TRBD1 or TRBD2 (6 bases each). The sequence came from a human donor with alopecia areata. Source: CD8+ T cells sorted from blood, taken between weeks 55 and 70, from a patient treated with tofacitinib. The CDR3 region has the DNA TGTGCCAGCAGTTACGGGTTCGGGGGCTCAGATACGCAGTATTTT. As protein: CASSYGFGGSDTQYF.